This TCR beta chain was identified in a study of spatial heterogeneity in lung cancer. Time point here: blood at routine non-recurrence follow-up after resection. TCRdb ran MiXCR on the 5' RACE reads and lists one entry per CDR3 protein. The sample lists 72,000 or so distinct CDR3 sequences, less than 9.5% occurring once. This clonotype was observed many times. V dropped 4 bases and J dropped 2 bases, with 8 bases sitting between them. Germline CDR1 MGHRA, CDR2 YSYEKL. The CDR3 spans 13 residues. Sequenced here: PBMCs, sampled at follow-up. V is TRBV4-1 and J is TRBJ1-1; D is ambiguous. The clonotype comes from a female donor with early-stage non-small cell lung cancer. CDR3 sequence: CASSPEGNTEAFF. DNA of the CDR3: TGCGCCAGCAGCCCCGAGGGAAACACTGAAGCTTTCTTT.